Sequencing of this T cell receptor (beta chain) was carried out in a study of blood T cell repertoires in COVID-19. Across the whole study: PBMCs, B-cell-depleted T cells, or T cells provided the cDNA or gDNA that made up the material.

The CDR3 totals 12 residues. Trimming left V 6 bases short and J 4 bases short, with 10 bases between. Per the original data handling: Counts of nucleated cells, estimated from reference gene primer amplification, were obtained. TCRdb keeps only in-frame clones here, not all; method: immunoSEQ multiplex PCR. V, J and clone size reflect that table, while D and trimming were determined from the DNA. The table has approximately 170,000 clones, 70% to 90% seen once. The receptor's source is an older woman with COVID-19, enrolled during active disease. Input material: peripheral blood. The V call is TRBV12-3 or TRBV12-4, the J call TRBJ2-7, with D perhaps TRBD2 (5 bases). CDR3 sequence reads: CASSYRGYEQYF. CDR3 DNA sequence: TGTGCCAGCAGCTACCGAGGGTACGAGCAGTACTTC.